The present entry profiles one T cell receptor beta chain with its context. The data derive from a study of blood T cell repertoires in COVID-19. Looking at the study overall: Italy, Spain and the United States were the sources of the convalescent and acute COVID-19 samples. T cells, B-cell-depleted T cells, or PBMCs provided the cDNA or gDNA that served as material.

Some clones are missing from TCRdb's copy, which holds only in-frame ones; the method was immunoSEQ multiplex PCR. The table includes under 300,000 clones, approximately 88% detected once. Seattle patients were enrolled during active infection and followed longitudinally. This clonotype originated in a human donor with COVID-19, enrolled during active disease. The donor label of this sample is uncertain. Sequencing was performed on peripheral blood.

CDR3 region: CASSLSRQGPPYEQYF. CDR3 bases: TGTGCCAGCAGCTTATCCCGACAGGGGCCTCCCTACGAGCAGTACTTC. This chain connects TRBV7-9 to TRBJ2-7; 8 bases are a match to TRBD1. V lost 2 bases, J lost 2 bases, and 8 bases stayed unmatched. The CDR3 spans 16 residues. The germline CDR1 and CDR2 sequences are SEHNR and FQNEAQ (reference sequence). The variable domain in full, with the rest retrieved from reference TRBV7-9 and TRBJ2-7, is DTGVSQNPRHKITKRGQNVTFRCDPISEHNRLYWYRQTLGQGPEFLTYFQNEAQLEKSRLLSDRFSAERPKGSFSTLEIQRTEQGDSAMYLCASSLSRQGPPYEQYFGPGTRLTVT.